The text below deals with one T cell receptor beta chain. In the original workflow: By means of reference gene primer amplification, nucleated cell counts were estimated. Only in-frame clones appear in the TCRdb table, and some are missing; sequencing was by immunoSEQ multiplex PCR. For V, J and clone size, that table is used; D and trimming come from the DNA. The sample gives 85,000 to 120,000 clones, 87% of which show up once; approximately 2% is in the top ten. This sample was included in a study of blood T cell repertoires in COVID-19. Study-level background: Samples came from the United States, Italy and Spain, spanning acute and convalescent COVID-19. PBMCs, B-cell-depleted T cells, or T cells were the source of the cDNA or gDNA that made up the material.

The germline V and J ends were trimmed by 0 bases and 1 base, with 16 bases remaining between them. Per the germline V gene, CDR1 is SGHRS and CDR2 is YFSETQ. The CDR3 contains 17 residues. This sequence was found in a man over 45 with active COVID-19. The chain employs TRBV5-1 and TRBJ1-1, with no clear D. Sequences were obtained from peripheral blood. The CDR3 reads CASSLARGEGRNTEAFF. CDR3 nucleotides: TGCGCCAGCAGCTTGGCCAGAGGCGAAGGGAGGAACACTGAAGCTTTCTTT.